The 24 T cell receptor beta chains reported below all come from one sample, sequenced in a study of T cells after yellow fever vaccination. TCRdb ran MiXCR on the 5' RACE reads and lists one entry per CDR3 protein. This sample has around 310,000 distinct CDR3 sequences, with 8.7% found just once. The sequencing used PBMCs, collected on the day of the first yellow fever vaccination. These receptor sequences come from a man aged 18 to 29 who received the YFV17D yellow fever vaccine.

In its sample, this clonotype was seen many times. The rearrangement uses TRBV5-1 and TRBJ2-3, with no clear D. Germline lookup yields CDR1 SGHRS and CDR2 YFSETQ. The CDR3 totals 12 residues. With 4 bases removed from V and 5 bases from J, the gap between germline ends came to 8 bases. This CDR3 is CASSQGVDTQYF. In DNA, the CDR3 is TGCGCCAGCAGCCAAGGAGTAGATACGCAGTATTTT.

The sample holds a few counts of this clonotype. The chain links TRBV7-9 to TRBJ1-2; D call uncertain. The length of the CDR3 is 15 residues. Per germline, CDR1 SEHNR and CDR2 FQNEAQ (reference sequence). The V end was cut by 5 bases, the J end by 3 bases, with 16 bases between. This chain's CDR3 is CASSRPGGWDYGYTF. CDR3 bases: TGTGCCAGCAGCCGCCCGGGAGGGTGGGACTATGGCTACACCTTC.

V is TRBV18 and J is TRBJ2-7; D not certain. The CDR3 has 13 residues. The V and J ends lost 3 bases and 6 bases respectively, with 12 bases between them. Germline values: CDR1 KGHSH, CDR2 LQKENI. DNA for the CDR3: TGTGCCAGCTCACCTAAGGATGGGGTCGAGCAGTACGTC. This sequence encodes CASSPKDGVEQYV.

This clonotype has more than one count but fewer than ten. V gene TRBV5-1 combines with J gene TRBJ2-3; D may be TRBD2 (6 bases). The CDR3 length is 14 residues. Germline V CDR1 and CDR2: SGHRS, YFSETQ. The V gene lost 3 bases and the J gene lost 2 bases, with 10 bases spanning the gap. The CDR3: CASSYGLHTDTQYF. The CDR3, as DNA: TGCGCCAGCAGCTATGGACTACACACAGATACGCAGTATTTT. Full variable domain (outside the CDR3, taken from reference TRBV5-1 and TRBJ2-3): KAGVTQTPRYLIKTRGQQVTLSCSPISGHRSVSWYQQTPGQGLQFLFEYFSETQRNKGNFPGRFSGRQFSNSRSEMNVSTLELGDSALYLCASSYGLHTDTQYFGPGTRLTVL.

This chain uses TRBV6-2 or TRBV6-3 with TRBJ2-2, with 7 bases identical to TRBD1. This CDR3 is 15 amino acids long. Per the germline V gene, CDR1 is MNHEY and CDR2 is SVGEGT. V dropped 5 bases and J dropped 4; count of bases not matched to a gene: 7. The CDR3 DNA sequence: TGTGCCAGCAGTCGGACAGGAGGACCCACCGGGGAGCTGTTTTTT. Amino acid sequence: CASSRTGGPTGELFF.

This clonotype turned up a few times. The chain couples TRBV6-5 to TRBJ2-2; 8 positions agree with TRBD2. Trimming cost V 4 bases and J 4 bases; bases outside gene matches: 5. Germline V gene data show CDR1 as MNHEY and CDR2 as SVGAGI. The CDR3 length is 15 residues. DNA for the CDR3: TGTGCCAGCAGTTCCACGGGGGGGGTCACCGGGGAGCTGTTTTTT. Encoded protein: CASSSTGGVTGELFF.

This clonotype appeared a few times. V gene TRBV5-1 combines with J gene TRBJ2-1; 9 bases match TRBD2. The CDR3 has 13 residues. The germline V gene has CDR1 SGHRS and CDR2 YFSETQ. Trimming cost V 8 bases and J 6 bases; bases outside gene matches: 6. The CDR3 DNA is TGCGCCAGTAAGGGGACTAGCCCCAATGAGCAGTTCTTC. This encodes CASKGTSPNEQFF.

This clonotype was detected only a few times. The chain uses TRBV4-3 and TRBJ1-1, with a possible D match to TRBD1 (5 bases). The CDR3 is 13 residues long. V lost 4 bases and J 9 bases, leaving 15 bases between the germline ends. The germline CDR1 and CDR2 sequences are LGHNA and YSLEER. CDR3 in amino acids: CASSLWGEVKAFF. As DNA, the CDR3 is TGCGCCAGCAGCCTTTGGGGGGAAGTTAAAGCTTTCTTT.

This clonotype was seen only a few times. V and J are TRBV9 and TRBJ2-7, with TRBD1 matching 9 bases. With V trimmed by 1 base and J by 2 bases, 4 bases remained unmatched. From germline, CDR1 is SGDLS and CDR2 YYNGEE. The CDR3 length is 15 residues. Here the CDR3 reads CASSVLGQGPYEQYF. The CDR3 nucleotides read TGTGCCAGCAGCGTATTGGGACAGGGTCCCTACGAGCAGTACTTC. Combining the CDR3 with reference TRBV9 and TRBJ2-7 gives the whole variable domain DSGVTQTPKHLITATGQRVTLRCSPRSGDLSVYWYQQSLDQGLQFLIQYYNGEERAKGNILERFSAQQFPDLHSELNLSSLELGDSALYFCASSVLGQGPYEQYFGPGTRLTVT.

This clonotype was counted a few times. This chain links TRBV6-5 with TRBJ2-2; weak D call: TRBD1 (6 bases). CDR3 length: 15 residues. Germline-derived CDR1 and CDR2 are MNHEY and SVGAGI. Trimming pared 6 bases from V and 4 bases from J, leaving 15 bases between. The CDR3 nucleotides are TGTGCCAGCAGCTACACAGGGTCTCCCACCGGGGAGCTGTTTTTT. It encodes CASSYTGSPTGELFF.

In this sample, this clonotype turned up many times. The chain carries TRBV29-1 and TRBJ2-2, with 10 bases aligning to TRBD2. Looked up from germline, CDR1 is SQVTM and CDR2 is ANQGSEA. J gave up 4 bases and V 7 bases, and 6 bases lay outside the gene matches. The CDR3 loop spans 14 amino acids. Here the CDR3 DNA reads TGCAGCGGCGAGAGCGGGGGGGCCACCGGGGAGCTGTTTTTT. It is translated as CSGESGGATGELFF.

Ten or more counts support this clonotype. V and J are TRBV29-1 and TRBJ2-5; D is unclear. The V gene's germline CDR1 is SQVTM and CDR2 ANQGSEA. The CDR3 runs 14 residues. V shed 1 base and J shed 7 bases, with 16 bases lying between them. The chain's CDR3 is CSVEGPRSFRTQYF. The CDR3 bases are TGCAGCGTTGAAGGCCCCCGGAGTTTTCGGACCCAGTACTTC.

A few counts support this clonotype. The J gene is TRBJ1-1, the V gene TRBV5-1; 7 bases agree with TRBD1. Germline loops: CDR1 SGHRS, CDR2 YFSETQ. CDR3 length: 13 amino acids. J gave up 4 bases and V 4 bases, and 4 bases lay outside the gene matches. The CDR3: CASSTSGGTEAFF. Here the CDR3 DNA reads TGCGCCAGCAGCACCTCAGGGGGCACTGAAGCTTTCTTT.

The rearrangement joins TRBV20-1 to TRBJ2-1; TRBD2 might be the D (6 bases). CDR1 and CDR2 (germline): DFQATT, SNEGSKA (reference sequence). Trimming took off 2 bases at V and 8 bases at J, with 13 bases between the two ends. The length of the CDR3 is 13 residues. The CDR3 DNA follows: TGCAGTGCTAGATTAAAACGGGGGTATGAGCAGTTCTTC. It codes for CSARLKRGYEQFF.

The V gene is TRBV7-9, the J gene TRBJ2-5; 7 positions agree with TRBD2. The CDR3 totals 17 residues. V lost 5 bases and J lost 2; bases outside the gene matches: 14. Looked up from germline, CDR1 is SEHNR and CDR2 is FQNEAQ (reference sequence). The CDR3 is CASSPWRAGVWQETQYF. Written as DNA, the CDR3 is TGTGCCAGCAGCCCATGGAGGGCGGGGGTCTGGCAAGAGACCCAGTACTTC.

This clonotype has more than one count but fewer than ten. This chain uses TRBV29-1 with TRBJ2-5; TRBD1 is a possible D gene (5 bases). The CDR3 runs 14 residues. Germline assignment: CDR1 SQVTM and CDR2 ANQGSEA. Deletions cut 4 bases from V and 3 bases from J, with 15 bases between. The CDR3 sequence is CSVASGPTEETQYF. As DNA, the CDR3 is TGCAGCGTTGCCTCAGGGCCTACAGAAGAGACCCAGTACTTC.

V usage is TRBV4-1 and J usage is TRBJ1-3, with 7 positions matching TRBD1. This CDR3 has 18 amino acids. V lost 4 bases to trimming and J lost 2 bases; unmatched junction nucleotides: 14. The germline gives CDR1 MGHRA, CDR2 YSYEKL. The CDR3 region has the DNA TGCGCCAGCAGCCTAATCCGCTGGGACAGCGGGGCTGGAAACACCATATATTTT. Protein product: CASSLIRWDSGAGNTIYF.

This chain connects TRBV5-1 to TRBJ2-3; D is perhaps TRBD2 (5 bases). This CDR3 has 13 amino acids. Germline V gene lookup returns CDR1 SGHRS and CDR2 YFSETQ. The germline V and J ends were trimmed by 4 bases and 3 bases, with 9 bases remaining between them. The CDR3 is CASSRGATDTQYF. The CDR3 nucleotides read TGCGCCAGCAGCCGGGGAGCAACAGATACGCAGTATTTT.

Only a few counts were recorded for this clonotype. The chain couples TRBV6-2 or TRBV6-3 to TRBJ2-7; 9 bases are shared with TRBD1. CDR3 length: 15 amino acids. Germline V gives CDR1 MNHEY, CDR2 SVGEGT. J lost 4 bases, V lost 4 bases, and 8 bases had no gene match. CDR3 residues: CASSSPGQGHYEQYV. The CDR3 nucleotides are TGTGCCAGCAGTTCCCCCGGACAGGGGCATTACGAGCAGTACGTC.

This clonotype was seen only a few times. The chain uses TRBV5-1 and TRBJ1-1, with TRBD1 matching 8 bases. This CDR3 comprises 14 residues. CDR1 SGHRS and CDR2 YFSETQ come from the germline V gene. V lost 2 bases, J lost 5 bases, and 5 bases stayed unmatched. The chain's CDR3 is CASSFDTGGTEAFF. The CDR3 DNA reads TGCGCCAGCAGCTTCGATACAGGGGGGACTGAAGCTTTCTTT.

In nucleotides, the CDR3 is TGTGCCAGCAGCCGATGGGACAGGGAAAACACTGAAGCTTTCTTT. Translating gives CASSRWDRENTEAFF. The chain joins TRBV7-9 to TRBJ1-1; 9 nucleotides align to TRBD1. The germline CDR1 and CDR2 sequences are SEHNR and FQNEAQ (reference sequence). V dropped 5 bases and J dropped 2; count of bases not matched to a gene: 6. The CDR3 is made up of 15 amino acids. Filled out from reference TRBV7-9 and TRBJ1-1, the complete variable domain reads DTGVSQNPRHKITKRGQNVTFRCDPISEHNRLYWYRQTLGQGPEFLTYFQNEAQLEKSRLLSDRFSAERPKGSFSTLEIQRTEQGDSAMYLCASSRWDRENTEAFFGQGTRLTVV.

In this sample, this clonotype turned up a few times. This chain connects TRBV15 to TRBJ2-1; 9 bases fit TRBD2. V was pared by 1 base and J by 4 bases, with 2 bases of the junction left unmatched. This CDR3 region has 15 residues. In germline, CDR1 is LNHNV, CDR2 YYDKDF (reference sequence). The CDR3 reads CATSRASGDYNEQFF. The CDR3 DNA is TGTGCCACCAGCAGAGCTAGCGGGGATTACAATGAGCAGTTCTTC.

The CDR3 reads CASSLPGTSGGAHEQFF. The CDR3 nucleotides read TGCGCCAGCAGCTTGCCCGGGACTAGCGGGGGGGCCCATGAGCAGTTCTTC. This chain uses TRBV5-1 with TRBJ2-1, with 16 bases aligning to TRBD2. The CDR3 has 17 amino acids. V lost 1 base to trimming and J lost 8 bases; unmatched junction nucleotides: 6. The germline V gene encodes CDR1 SGHRS and CDR2 YFSETQ.

This clonotype was detected only a few times. The chain has TRBV10-3 and TRBJ1-2, with 7 bases lining up with TRBD1. V was pared by 4 bases and J by 6 bases, with 14 bases of the junction left unmatched. This CDR3 region has 16 residues. Germline V gene data show CDR1 as ENHRY and CDR2 as SYGVKD. In nucleotides, the CDR3 is TGTGCCATCAGTGCGATTCACAGGGGACCTCAACATGGCTACACCTTC. Translating gives CAISAIHRGPQHGYTF.